The 7 T cell receptor beta chains below were found in one sample sequenced in a study of breast tumors, draining lymph nodes, adjacent tissues (dated by TCRdb to 2016 to 2017). The axillary draining lymph nodes of breast cancer patients were the source of the lymph node samples. Library preparation was by multiplex PCR. The listed sequencing device is Illumina HiSeq 2000. TCRdb handled the public reads itself, with Q25 trimming in fastp and clone calling in MiXCR, and kept productive beta chains. Identical CDR3 protein sequences are pooled into one entry, listed with their most common genes and DNA. This sample has under 250,000 distinct CDR3 sequences in its table, and roughly 30% of those were observed once. Of the sample, 1.4% is held by the ten largest clones. Sample: axillary lymph node tissue. These receptors were taken from a female donor with breast cancer. Some clones in this sample may be carry-over from other donors' samples.

To note about this clonotype: A much larger clone lies one base from this, so it may be a read error. V usage is TRBV4-3 and J usage is TRBJ2-3, with 12 bases lining up with TRBD2. The CDR3 has 17 amino acids. Germline V lookup: CDR1 LGHNA, CDR2 YSLEER. The CDR3 coding sequence is TGCGCCAGCAGCCAAGCCCTAGCGGGGGGGGACACAGATACGCGGTATTTT. Translated: CASSQALAGGDTDTRYF.

This clonotype was observed at least ten times. The chain is built from TRBV4-1 and TRBJ2-7; D is possibly TRBD1 (6 bases). The V and J ends lost 3 bases and 7 bases respectively, with 22 bases between them. The CDR3 is made up of 16 amino acids. Germline V lookup: CDR1 MGHRA, CDR2 YSYEKL. This chain's CDR3 is CASSQTRTRGPREQYF. As DNA, the CDR3 is TGCGCCAGCAGCCAGACCCGGACCAGGGGCCCCAGGGAGCAGTACTTC.

The chain has TRBV7-8 and TRBJ1-6; 7 bases match TRBD1. The V gene's germline CDR1 is SGHVS and CDR2 FQNEAQ. The CDR3 length is 15 residues. The J segment lost 5 bases and the V segment lost 2 bases, leaving 3 bases of the junction unmatched. The CDR3 spells CASSLSGTDNSPLHF. In nucleotides, the CDR3 is TGTGCCAGCAGCTTAAGCGGGACAGATAATTCACCCCTCCACTTT.

This clonotype was observed many times. This sequence joins TRBV30 and TRBJ2-7; no clear D gene. V was trimmed by 0 bases and J by 2 bases, leaving 11 bases between them. Per germline, CDR1 GTSNPN and CDR2 SVGIG (reference sequence). This CDR3 is built from 14 residues. CDR3 region: CAWSVRGLTYEQYF. The DNA for the CDR3 is TGTGCCTGGAGTGTACGCGGATTAACCTACGAGCAGTACTTC.

This clonotype occurred many times. The gene calls are TRBV29-1 and TRBJ1-5, with 9 bases that match TRBD1. The CDR3 length is 14 residues. V lost 7 bases and J lost 6; bases outside the gene matches: 10. Germline V gene lookup returns CDR1 SQVTM and CDR2 ANQGSEA. Written as DNA, the CDR3 is TGCAGCGCACTACAGGGGGCTGAAGGTCAGCCCCAGCATTTT. It codes for CSALQGAEGQPQHF. Complete variable domain (other parts from reference TRBV29-1 and TRBJ1-5): SAVISQKPSRDICQRGTSLTIQCQVDSQVTMMFWYRQQPGQSLTLIATANQGSEATYESGFVIDKFPISRPNLTFSTLTVSNMSPEDSSIYLCSALQGAEGQPQHFGDGTRLSIL.

This clonotype was seen repeatedly, ten times or more. J is TRBJ2-1 and V is TRBV16; 8 bases align to TRBD2. The germline V gene has CDR1 KGHSY and CDR2 FQNENV. This CDR3 is built from 14 residues. The ends lost 6 bases at V and 4 bases at J; junction bases unmatched: 5. The CDR3 coding sequence is TGTGCCAGCAGACTCCGGGGGGGTTACAATGAGCAGTTCTTC. It yields the protein CASRLRGGYNEQFF. Complete variable domain (other parts from reference TRBV16 and TRBJ2-1): GEEVAQTPKHLVRGEGQKAKLYCAPIKGHSYVFWYQQVLKNEFKFLISFQNENVFDETGMPKERFSAKCLPNSPCSLEIQATKLEDSAVYFCASRLRGGYNEQFFGPGTRLTVL.

The chain carries TRBV5-1 and TRBJ2-1; 12 bases are a match to TRBD2. There are 15 residues in the CDR3. Per the germline V gene, CDR1 is SGHRS and CDR2 is YFSETQ. After removal of 3 bases from V and 9 bases from J, the junction contained 7 bases not matched to a gene. CDR3 nucleotide sequence: TGCGCCAGCAGCTCGACTAGCGGGAGATTCGGTGAGCAGTTCTTC. Translation: CASSSTSGRFGEQFF.